This T cell receptor (beta chain) was captured by sequencing in a study of T cells in localized non-small cell lung cancer. General study findings and limits: Adjacent lung held a median roughly 50 of the top 100 tumor clones. Maximal T cell clonality occurred in uninvolved adjacent lung, with tumor ranking below it. Tumor samples were not multi-region, leaving intratumor heterogeneity unexcluded. A raised T cell density in blood coincided with lengthier overall survival.

Germline CDR1 is SGHDN and CDR2 is FVKESK. V was cut by 4 bases and J by 1 base, with 13 bases left in between. CDR3 length: 16 amino acids. In its sample, this clone was seen a few times. Its antigen is unknown. Assay used: immunoSEQ multiplex PCR; TCRdb lists only in-frame clones, some missing. The data contain around 92,000 clones, just over 90% of them seen just once; the ten biggest clones take up approximately 4%. The specimen comprised PBMCs, sampled before any cancer treatment. The chain employs TRBV14 and TRBJ2-2, with a possible D match to TRBD2 (5 bases). The receptor's source is a woman aged 40-75 years with stage II squamous cell lung carcinoma. CDR3 DNA: TGTGCCAGCAGCCGCGGTTCAGCGGTGAACACCGGGGAGCTGTTTTTT. Protein: CASSRGSAVNTGELFF.